Sequencing of this T cell receptor beta chain was carried out in a study of blood T cell repertoires in COVID-19 (dated by TCRdb to 2019 to 2021). With respect to the entire study: Collaborator samples came from the United States, Italy and Spain and covered acute and convalescent phases of COVID-19. Samples came from the ongoing ImmuneRACE study (first 160 participants) plus 1,254 subjects from 6 global collaborators. Subjects who had been exposed to COVID-19, were actively infected with it, or had recovered from it provided the deeply sampled blood TCRbeta repertoires that made up the dataset. The repertoires were released in a freely available public database meant as a resource for research on the immune response to SARS-CoV-2. The prospective study material was composed of cDNA or gDNA derived from T cells, B-cell-depleted T cells, or PBMCs. Nearly every sample came with metadata listing a de-identified subject ID, COVID-19 status, age in years and sex. Where HLA class I and class II types were available, the types were taken from metadata supplied by the sample provider, not from assay-based typing.

General study outcomes and caveats: How much clinical and demographic metadata was included differed by source and by participant, and the metadata was provided uncurated.

This clone was seen only once. Its antigen is still unknown. Base qualities are not at hand, and no much larger clone is one base apart. A second Seattle source provided samples from volunteer blood donors who had recovered from COVID-19. Collaborating institutions collected whole blood in K2EDTA tubes following their own protocols. For TCRbeta analysis, collaborator samples were shipped as frozen whole blood, as isolated PBMCs, or as DNA extracted from either sample type. Taken from the germline V gene, the CDR1 and CDR2 loops are SQVTM and ANQGSEA. The V end gives up 2 bases and the J end 7 bases, leaving 8 bases in the junction not matched to a gene. The CDR3 contains 14 residues, cysteine and phenylalanine counted. The only DNA kept is the CDR3, 42 bases in frame from the first base. TCRbeta CDR3 regions were amplified from genomic DNA by means of the immunoSEQ Assay, a bias-controlled multiplex PCR. As for how the authors treated the data: Nucleated cell counts per sample were estimated from amplification of reference gene primers within the assay. To quantify the absolute abundance of each unique TCRbeta CDR3 rearrangement, sequence reads were collapsed and filtered. For each sample, productive Simpson clonality was calculated as the square root of Simpson's diversity index across productive rearrangements. TCRdb carries this immuneACCESS record with in-frame sequences only. Its versions omit some clonotypes, under half of them owing to an unresolved V gene in the studies checked, with the rest unexplained. V and J calls and clone size are those listed in that table; D and trimming were worked out from the DNA. The sample has approximately 240,000 clones on record, about 88% of them singletons. 2% to 2.5% of the sample lies in the top ten.

The chain was built from TRBV29-1 and TRBJ2-7, with 10 bases aligning to TRBD1. Material for sequencing was peripheral blood. This clonotype was sampled from a middle-aged woman who had recovered from COVID-19. CDR3 reads: CSVELGQGGREQYF. The nucleotide sequence is given as TGCAGCGTTGAATTAGGACAGGGGGGGAGAGAGCAGTACTTC.